This paragraph reports one T cell receptor beta chain. The data derive from a study of cytomegalovirus exposure and HLA in healthy donors. Germline assignment: CDR1 SGHTA and CDR2 FQGNSA. Trimming removed 5 bases from V and 2 bases from J, with 15 bases in between. CDR3 length equals 16 residues. A multiplex PCR was run with 60 Vbeta primers and 13 Jbeta primers. The assay was immunoSEQ multiplex PCR, and TCRdb's table has in-frame clones only and misses some. Of under 200,000 clones in the sample, 75% were seen once. This chain joins TRBV7-2 and TRBJ2-2; D is uncertain. The sample was PBMCs. This clonotype originated in a woman between 40 and 55 years old in good health and CMV-seropositive. CDR3 residues: CASSEPRRQNTGELFF. CDR3 DNA: TGTGCCAGCAGCGAACCTCGGCGGCAAAACACCGGGGAGCTGTTTTTT.